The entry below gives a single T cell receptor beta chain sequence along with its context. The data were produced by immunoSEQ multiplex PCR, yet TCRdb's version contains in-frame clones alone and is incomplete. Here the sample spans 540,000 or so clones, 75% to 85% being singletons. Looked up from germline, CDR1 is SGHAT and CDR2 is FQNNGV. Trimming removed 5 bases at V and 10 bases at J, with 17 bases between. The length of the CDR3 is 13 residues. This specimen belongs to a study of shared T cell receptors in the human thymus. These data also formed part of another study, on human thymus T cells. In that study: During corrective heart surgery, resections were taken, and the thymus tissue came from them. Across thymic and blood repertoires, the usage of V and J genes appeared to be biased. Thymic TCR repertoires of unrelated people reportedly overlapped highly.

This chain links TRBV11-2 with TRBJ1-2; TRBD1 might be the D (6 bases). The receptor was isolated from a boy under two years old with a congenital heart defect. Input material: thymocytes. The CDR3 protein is CASSNRVLPFYTF. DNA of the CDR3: TGTGCCAGCAGCAACAGGGTTTTGCCCTTCTACACCTTC.